The rows below give T cell receptor beta chains drawn from one sample of a study of CD8 T cells in ankylosing spondylitis. TCRdb fed the 5' RACE reads into MiXCR, producing one record per CDR3 protein. The sample includes 210,000 or so distinct CDR3 sequences, under 8.5% of them seen just once. Sequencing input: blood, either unsorted or a sorted T cell fraction (not recorded which). The receptors originated from a female donor with ankylosing spondylitis or in good health (not recorded which). Each CDR3 is given with its conserved first and last residue. The D gene is left open where the match is weak. Some rows mark clone size as missing; the rest say once, few, many or name a class of expanded clone.

TRBV4-3	TRBD1	TRBJ1-1	many	TGCGCCAGCAGCCAAGAGACAGGGGTAGGGAACACTGAAGCTTTCTTT	CASSQETGVGNTEAFF
TRBV7-2	NA	TRBJ2-1	many	TGTGCCAGCAGCTCCCGGGGCCGCTCCTACAATGAGCAGTTCTTC	CASSSRGRSYNEQFF
TRBV20-1	NA	TRBJ2-7	many	TGCAGTGCTAGCCCCACTGAGTACGAGCAGTACTTC	CSASPTEYEQYF
TRBV6-5	NA	TRBJ2-1	many	TGTGCCAGCAGTTACTTGTCGGGTCATGAGCAGTTCTTC	CASSYLSGHEQFF
TRBV7-9	NA	TRBJ2-3	many	TGTGCCAGCAGCACACTGGACTTCCTACGGGGGACAGATACGCAGTATTTT	CASSTLDFLRGTDTQYF
TRBV29-1	TRBD2	TRBJ2-1	many	TGCAGCGTTCGCGGGACTAGCGGGAGTAATGAGCAGTTCTTC	CSVRGTSGSNEQFF
TRBV7-9	NA	TRBJ1-4	NA	TGTGCCAGCAGCCCCGTTAACCGTCGCCTTAATGAAAAACTGTTTTTT	CASSPVNRRLNEKLFF
TRBV12-3/TRBV12-4	TRBD1	TRBJ2-5	many	TGTGCCAGCGGAGAACAGGGGCAAGAGACCCAGTACTTC	CASGEQGQETQYF
TRBV12-3/TRBV12-4	TRBD2	TRBJ2-7	many	TGTGCCAGCAGGTCCCCTCCTAGCGGGAGGAGTCACGAGCAGTACTTC	CASRSPPSGRSHEQYF
TRBV30	TRBD1	TRBJ2-4	many	TGTGCCTGGAGCCGGGACAGGCGACAAAACATTCAGTACTTC	CAWSRDRRQNIQYF
TRBV5-1	NA	TRBJ1-2	many	TGCGCCAGCAGCGCTGGCCGATTCGAAGGGGGGACGAGTTATGGCTACACCTTC	CASSAGRFEGGTSYGYTF
TRBV24-1	NA	TRBJ1-1	many	TGTGCCACCAGTCCCCGGGGGGGTCAAACGACGAACACTGAAGCTTTCTTT	CATSPRGGQTTNTEAFF
TRBV7-9	NA	TRBJ2-7	NA	TGTGCCAGCAACGGGGAGGGGGGAATGACCTACGAGCAGTACTTC	CASNGEGGMTYEQYF
TRBV12-3/TRBV12-4	TRBD2	TRBJ2-2	many	TGTGCCAGCAGTTTTCTTAGCGGGACCTCGAACACCGGGGAGCTGTTTTTT	CASSFLSGTSNTGELFF
TRBV18	NA	TRBJ1-1	NA	TGTGCCAGCTCACCGTTCCCCTGGGAAGGTAGCACTGAAGCTTTCTTT	CASSPFPWEGSTEAFF
TRBV4-2	NA	TRBJ2-6	NA	TGTGCCAGCAGCCCCAGGATCGGTTCTGGGGCCAACGTCCTGACTTTC	CASSPRIGSGANVLTF
TRBV12-3/TRBV12-4	TRBD1	TRBJ2-1	NA	TGTGCCAGCAGGCCTACCCACAGGGGGAATGAGCAGTTCTTC	CASRPTHRGNEQFF
TRBV20-1	TRBD1	TRBJ2-1	many	TGCAGTGCTAGAGATAACAGGGGACAGGGCTGGGTCAACAATGAGCAGTTCTTC	CSARDNRGQGWVNNEQFF
TRBV7-9	NA	TRBJ2-7	NA	TGTGCCAGCAGCCGGGACGGAAACACCTACGAGCAGTACTTC	CASSRDGNTYEQYF
TRBV7-8	NA	TRBJ2-7	many	TGTGCCAGCAGCTTACCCAGCTCCTACGAGCAGTACTTC	CASSLPSSYEQYF
TRBV7-6	TRBD1	TRBJ2-2	many	TGTGCCAGCAGCCCCCCCGTGGGGACAGAGAGGACCGGGGAGCTGTTTTTT	CASSPPVGTERTGELFF
TRBV10-3	TRBD1	TRBJ2-1	many	TGTGCCATCAGTGGGAGAGACAGGGGGGGCAATGAGCAGTTCTTC	CAISGRDRGGNEQFF
TRBV20-1	NA	TRBJ1-1	many	TGCAGTGCGGTATCGTTGGACAGTTTGAACACTGAAGCTTTCTTT	CSAVSLDSLNTEAFF
TRBV5-1	TRBD1	TRBJ1-1	many	TGCGCCAGCAGCACCTCCGGGACAGGGAACACTGAAGCTTTCTTT	CASSTSGTGNTEAFF
TRBV5-4	TRBD2	TRBJ2-1	many	TGTGCCAGCAGTCCGAAGCGGGAGGGTGTTGGTGAGCAGTTCTTC	CASSPKREGVGEQFF
TRBV5-1	TRBD1	TRBJ2-5	many	TGCGCCAGCAGCTTGGCCGACAGGGCGACCCAGTACTTC	CASSLADRATQYF
TRBV10-3	TRBD1	TRBJ1-1	many	TGTGCCATCAGTGACCCGGGACAGGGCAACACTGAAGCTTTCTTT	CAISDPGQGNTEAFF
TRBV6-2/TRBV6-3	TRBD2	TRBJ2-1	many	TGTGCCAGCAGTTATGCGGGAGGGAGGAATGAGCAGTTCTTC	CASSYAGGRNEQFF
TRBV20-1	NA	TRBJ1-1	many	TGCAGTGCTAGAGACCCGGGCCTCGGCCGCACTGAAGCTTTCTTT	CSARDPGLGRTEAFF
TRBV28	TRBD2	TRBJ2-1	NA	TGTGCCAGCAGCAAAAGCCCCCTAGCGGGAGGGAACTACAATGAGCAGTTCTTC	CASSKSPLAGGNYNEQFF
TRBV7-2	NA	TRBJ1-3	NA	TGTGCCAGCAGCTTAGACAAGGGGACGGGAGGAAACACCATATATTTT	CASSLDKGTGGNTIYF
TRBV12-5	NA	TRBJ2-5	many	TGTGCTAGTAAGGGATCGGAGGCGGGACCCGGGGAGACCCAGTACTTC	CASKGSEAGPGETQYF
TRBV5-1	NA	TRBJ2-3	many	TGCGCCAGCAGCTTGGACAACCCTAGCACAGATACGCAGTATTTT	CASSLDNPSTDTQYF
TRBV7-8	NA	TRBJ1-5	NA	TGTGCCAGCAGCCTAGGTATAGGTACTGATACGCAGCATTTT	CASSLGIGTDTQHF
TRBV12-3/TRBV12-4	NA	TRBJ2-7	many	TGTGCCAGCAGTTTGGACAGTACCTACGAGCAGTACTTC	CASSLDSTYEQYF
TRBV20-1	NA	TRBJ2-1	many	TGCAGTGCTAGAGGGGGGACCCCCCTTTCCTACAATGAGCAGTTCTTC	CSARGGTPLSYNEQFF
TRBV5-1	NA	TRBJ2-7	many	TGCGCCAGCAGCCCCTTGTCCAGGGCCTACGAGCAGTACTTC	CASSPLSRAYEQYF
TRBV5-6	TRBD1	TRBJ1-5	many	TGTGCCAGCAGCTTACGGGACAGGGGGCAGCCCCAGCATTTT	CASSLRDRGQPQHF
TRBV6-5	NA	TRBJ1-2	many	TGTGCCAGCAGTTACCTCCGACAGCGACCGGGTTCCACTAACTATGGCTACACCTTC	CASSYLRQRPGSTNYGYTF
TRBV19	TRBD2	TRBJ2-4	NA	TGTGCCAGTAGCTGGACTAGCGGGAGCCAAAACATTCAGTACTTC	CASSWTSGSQNIQYF
TRBV20-1	TRBD1	TRBJ2-3	NA	TGCAGTGCTAGCTTGACCGGGACAGGGGGCACAGATACGCAGTATTTT	CSASLTGTGGTDTQYF
TRBV5-1	NA	TRBJ2-5	many	TGCGCCAGCAGCTTGAGTCCTGGGGAGACCCAGTACTTC	CASSLSPGETQYF
TRBV7-9	TRBD1	TRBJ1-2	many	TGTGCCAGCAGCTCTCAGGGGGATTCTATTGGCTACACCTTC	CASSSQGDSIGYTF
TRBV29-1	NA	TRBJ2-3	many	TGCAGCGTTGAAGGGCCGGACAGCTCCACAGATACGCAGTATTTT	CSVEGPDSSTDTQYF
TRBV20-1	NA	TRBJ1-1	many	TGCAGTTGCTCCTTCGTGAACACTGAAGCTTTCTTT	CSCSFVNTEAFF
TRBV11-2	NA	TRBJ1-6	many	TGTGCCAGCAGCGGCCGACAGTCAAATAATTCACCCCTCCACTTT	CASSGRQSNNSPLHF
TRBV12-3/TRBV12-4	TRBD2	TRBJ2-5	few	TGTGCCAGCAGGTTACTAGCGGGAGAGACCCAGTACTTC	CASRLLAGETQYF
TRBV15	NA	TRBJ2-1	many	TGTGCCACCAGCAGTGGGGACTCCAGTAACAATGAGCAGTTCTTC	CATSSGDSSNNEQFF